The 11 T cell receptor beta chains presented below share a single source sample, sequenced in a study of CD8 T cells in ankylosing spondylitis. TCRdb called the 5' RACE reads again in MiXCR, with one record for every CDR3 protein. The sample holds about 360,000 distinct CDR3 sequences, 20% seen once. The sample was blood, either unsorted or a sorted T cell fraction (not recorded which). The receptors shown here come from a male donor with ankylosing spondylitis or in good health (not recorded which).

This clonotype has more than one count but fewer than ten. V is TRBV29-1 and J is TRBJ2-5; D is undetermined. Germline-derived CDR1 and CDR2 are SQVTM and ANQGSEA. Trimming left V 6 bases short and J 0 bases short, with 11 bases between. This CDR3 has 13 amino acids. The CDR3 nucleotides are TGCAGCGTCCCTCTACTGTACCAAGAGACCCAGTACTTC. It yields the protein CSVPLLYQETQYF. The complete variable domain, with remaining parts taken from reference TRBV29-1 and TRBJ2-5, reads SAVISQKPSRDICQRGTSLTIQCQVDSQVTMMFWYRQQPGQSLTLIATANQGSEATYESGFVIDKFPISRPNLTFSTLTVSNMSPEDSSIYLCSVPLLYQETQYFGPGTRLLVL.

The CDR3 DNA sequence: TGTGCCAGCAGCCCCCGGACAGGGAATACTGAAGCTTTCTTT. Encoded protein: CASSPRTGNTEAFF. V is TRBV9 and J is TRBJ1-1; 8 bases fit TRBD1. CDR1 is SGDLS, CDR2 YYNGEE, per germline. V shed 4 bases, J shed 5 bases, and the junction held 7 bases outside the gene matches. CDR3 length equals 14 residues.

A few counts support this clonotype. V and J are TRBV27 and TRBJ1-5; no firm D call. Germline lookup yields CDR1 MNHEY and CDR2 SMNVEV (reference sequence). The CDR3 has 15 amino acids. V was pared by 5 bases and J by 0 bases, with 11 bases between. The CDR3 DNA is TGTGCCAGCAGTCTAGGAGGAGTTAGCAATCAGCCCCAGCATTTT. Translated: CASSLGGVSNQPQHF.

This clonotype has only a few counts. The gene calls are TRBV7-9 and TRBJ2-1; D perhaps matches TRBD2 (5 bases). V was clipped by 7 bases and J by 4 bases, with 20 bases between them. This CDR3 region has 16 residues. The V gene's germline CDR1 is SEHNR and CDR2 FQNEAQ (reference sequence). The CDR3 sequence: CASNTFTADVYNEQFF. The CDR3 DNA sequence: TGTGCCAGCAACACCTTTACAGCGGATGTATACAATGAGCAGTTCTTC.

The chain carries TRBV10-2 and TRBJ2-1; the match to TRBD2 covers 8 bases. Germline CDR1 reads WSHSY; CDR2 reads SAAADI. V trimming: 4 bases; J trimming: 8 bases; junction bases outside the gene matches: 16. This CDR3 is built from 17 residues. The chain's CDR3 is CASSGPGGAFRLDEQFF. The DNA for the CDR3 is TGCGCCAGCAGTGGACCGGGGGGGGCGTTCAGGTTAGATGAGCAGTTCTTC.

The chain employs TRBV20-1 and TRBJ2-2; perhaps TRBD2 as D (5 bases). Trimming cost V 1 base and J 5 bases, with 11 bases left between them. The CDR3 totals 14 residues. Germline V CDR1 and CDR2: DFQATT, SNEGSKA (reference sequence). The CDR3: CSARVGRGTGELFF. The CDR3 DNA sequence: TGCAGTGCTAGAGTGGGCCGAGGGACCGGGGAGCTGTTTTTT.

The gene calls are TRBV29-1 and TRBJ2-5; D call uncertain. The V gene lost 7 bases and the J gene lost 4 bases, with 7 bases spanning the gap. The CDR3 sequence is 10 residues long. The germline V gene encodes CDR1 SQVTM and CDR2 ANQGSEA. The CDR3 DNA reads TGCAGCGCCGCCAGAGAGACCCAGTACTTC. Its translation is CSAARETQYF.

The chain has TRBV29-1 and TRBJ2-5; D unclear. The germline gives CDR1 SQVTM, CDR2 ANQGSEA. V was clipped by 6 bases and J by 5 bases, with 19 bases between them. The CDR3 length is 14 residues. The CDR3 nucleotides read TGCAGCGTCCGGACGGGCTGGGATGGCGAGACCCAGTACTTC. This gives the protein CSVRTGWDGETQYF.

CDR3 sequence reads: CSARDYATDTQYF. The DNA of the CDR3 is TGCAGTGCTAGAGATTACGCCACAGATACGCAGTATTTT. This chain links TRBV20-1 with TRBJ2-3; no firm D call. From germline, CDR1 is DFQATT and CDR2 SNEGSKA (reference sequence). The CDR3 runs 13 residues. V was clipped by 0 bases and J by 2 bases, with 6 bases between them.

This rearrangement joins TRBV5-5 to TRBJ1-1, with D unresolved. The CDR3 spans 13 residues. The germline V and J ends were trimmed by 0 bases and 0 bases, with 3 bases remaining between them. Per the germline V gene, CDR1 is SGHKS and CDR2 is YYEKEE (reference sequence). The CDR3 region has the DNA TGTGCCAGCAGCTTGGAGTTGAACACTGAAGCTTTCTTT. Residues: CASSLELNTEAFF.

The chain joins TRBV7-9 to TRBJ2-7; D perhaps matches TRBD1 (5 bases). V was pared by 10 bases and J by 2 bases, with 15 bases between. The V gene's germline CDR1 is SEHNR and CDR2 FQNEAQ (reference sequence). The CDR3 is 13 amino acids. The CDR3, as DNA: TGTGCCACATCGGCAGGGAACACCTACGAGCAGTACTTC. Translated: CATSAGNTYEQYF.